This record concerns one T cell receptor beta chain sequence. These data come from a study of shared T cell receptors in the human thymus. Clones were sequenced by immunoSEQ multiplex PCR, and TCRdb holds only the in-frame ones, with some missing. The repertoire holds some 660,000 clones, more than 75% seen once, with approximately 0.0097% in the top ten. Germline values: CDR1 MNHNS, CDR2 SASEGT. The CDR3 is 14 amino acids. The V and J ends lost 4 bases and 11 bases respectively, with 20 bases between them. This sample also appeared in a second study, on human thymus T cells. In that study: Thymic tissue was derived from resections collected during corrective heart surgery.

The chain employs TRBV6-1 and TRBJ1-1, with D possibly matching TRBD1 (6 bases). The TCR sequence derives from a boy under three years old with a congenital heart defect. Sequenced sample: thymocytes. CDR3 protein: CASSATQGFQYAFF. CDR3 in DNA: TGTGCCAGCAGTGCGACACAGGGATTTCAATATGCTTTCTTT.